The source of this T cell receptor beta chain is a study of cytomegalovirus exposure and HLA in healthy donors. Germline CDR1 and CDR2: PRHDT and FYEKMQ (reference sequence). The length of the CDR3 is 15 residues. V lost 5 bases, J lost 4 bases, and 17 bases lay in between. Points on this clone: Its antigen is currently unknown.

Broader study findings: A previous analysis found most TCR beta V segments productive roughly 87% or roughly 30% of the time. Roughly uniform depth of sequencing across donors was assumed in presence/absence analyses. The study found most TCR sequences rare, yet found some public TCRs in many donors.

It was with 60 Vbeta and 13 Jbeta primers that the PCR ran. In the original workflow: A later analysis tallied some 84 million unique TCR beta chains, 9.5 million to 14 million of them shared. Some clones are missing from TCRdb's copy, which holds only in-frame ones; the method was immunoSEQ multiplex PCR. The V and J calls and clone size are taken from that table; D and trimming were inferred from the DNA. The sample lists about 140,000 clones, 70% to 85% occurring once. Source material: PBMCs. The rearrangement links TRBV13 to TRBJ1-1; D might be TRBD1 (5 bases). This receptor was identified in a man aged 25-45 years in good health and CMV-seropositive. The CDR3 reads CASSTGLSGRTEAFF. CDR3 bases: TGTGCCAGCAGCACGGGACTCTCCGGTCGCACTGAAGCTTTCTTT.